This T cell receptor beta chain was profiled in a study of PD-L1 blockade in urothelial cancer. Overall study context: Patients initiated atezolizumab at some point between 2013 and 2015 at 1,200 mg intravenously every 3 weeks. Among blood samples, the median T cell count was approximately 140,000. Blood analysis occurred 3 weeks (second dose) and 6 weeks after treatment start.

Notes on this clone: The antigen remains unidentified.

Using immunoSEQ multiplex PCR, the repertoire was profiled, and TCRdb retains in-frame clones only, with some absent. The repertoire includes approximately 100,000 clones, roughly 88% of them detected once, and 2% to 3% sits in the top ten. Regarding the study as a whole: Below-median blood TCR clonality before treatment forecast better survival.

CDR3 length: 13 residues. CDR1 MGHRA and CDR2 YSYEKL come from the germline V gene. V lost 1 base, J lost 4 bases, and 7 bases lay in between. Sequencing used PBMCs, obtained around atezolizumab (anti-PD-L1) treatment. The genes are TRBV4-1 and TRBJ1-1, with D possibly matching TRBD1 (5 bases). The TCR was taken from a man aged 45-65 years with urothelial cancer. Written as DNA, the CDR3 is TGCGCCAGCAGCCAAGGACAGTCCACTGAAGCTTTCTTT. Translated: CASSQGQSTEAFF.